These 28 T cell receptor beta chains came from one sample sequenced in a study of T cells expressing NK-cell markers. TCRdb re-called the 5' RACE reads and catalogs CDR3 proteins one per entry, DNA excluded. The table for this sample gives about 550,000 distinct CDR3 sequences. The sequenced sample was blood T cells: a sorted CD56 or NKG2C T cell subset, CD4+ or CD8+ T cells, or bulk PBMC T cells (not recorded which). The receptors were sampled from a man between 18 and 35 years old in good health.

The chain recombines TRBV9 with TRBJ1-5; TCRdb names TRBD1, which stays unverified in the absence of DNA. CDR3 size: 14 residues. Germline V gene lookup returns CDR1 SGDLS and CDR2 YYNGEE. The CDR3 sequence is CASSQTGSNQPQHF.

J is TRBJ1-1 and V is TRBV5-1; TCRdb returns TRBD1, unconfirmable since there is no DNA. Germline V gene data show CDR1 as SGHRS and CDR2 as YFSETQ. The CDR3 covers 17 residues. This CDR3 is CASSRTGRGRGDTEAFF.

The chain carries TRBV12-3 or TRBV12-4 and TRBJ2-7. The CDR3 sequence is 14 residues long. Here the CDR3 reads CASSSTTSPREQYF.

CDR3 amino acids: CSARDLLSLSSYNEQFF. V and J are TRBV20-1 and TRBJ2-1. Per germline, CDR1 DFQATT and CDR2 SNEGSKA (reference sequence). The CDR3 is 17 amino acids.

V gene TRBV15 combines with J gene TRBJ2-1; checking the TCRdb D call of TRBD2 is not possible without DNA. CDR3 length: 15 residues. CDR1 is LNHNV and CDR2 is YYDKDF in the germline V gene (reference sequence). CDR3 protein: CATSRGLAAPNEQFF.

The CDR3 reads CASQLTSPYNEQFF. The rearrangement joins TRBV12-3 or TRBV12-4 to TRBJ2-1; TCRdb picks TRBD2, but there is no DNA to check that call. The CDR3 is 14 residues long.

This sequence joins TRBV5-1 and TRBJ2-3; TCRdb's D call, TRBD2, is unchecked because there is no DNA. This CDR3 comprises 14 residues. Germline lookup yields CDR1 SGHRS and CDR2 YFSETQ. The CDR3 region is CASSLEGTSGSEYF. The whole variable domain, filled in from reference TRBV5-1 and TRBJ2-3, reads KAGVTQTPRYLIKTRGQQVTLSCSPISGHRSVSWYQQTPGQGLQFLFEYFSETQRNKGNFPGRFSGRQFSNSRSEMNVSTLELGDSALYLCASSLEGTSGSEYFGPGTRLTVL.

The rearrangement uses TRBV12-3 or TRBV12-4 and TRBJ2-2; checking the TCRdb D call of TRBD1 is not possible without DNA. The CDR3 spans 14 residues. CDR3 sequence reads: CASGQGLDTGELFF.

J is TRBJ2-3 and V is TRBV20-1; TCRdb proposes TRBD2, but this gene call is untestable without DNA. The CDR3 length is 17 residues. The germline CDR1 and CDR2 sequences are DFQATT and SNEGSKA (reference sequence). The CDR3 here is CSARREGLAGFTDTQYF.

The rearrangement joins TRBV24-1 to TRBJ2-5. This CDR3 region has 13 residues. Germline CDR1 and CDR2: KGHDR and SFDVKD. CDR3: CATSTWGSETQYF.

The V and J genes are TRBV20-1 and TRBJ2-6; TCRdb picks TRBD2, but there is no DNA to check that call. CDR1 and CDR2 from the germline V gene are DFQATT and SNEGSKA (reference sequence). The CDR3 is 16 residues long. The CDR3 is CSARGPRGEGANVLTF.

The CDR3 sequence: CSAQSRGGADSSYNEQFF. J is TRBJ2-1 and V is TRBV20-1; there is no DNA to check the TCRdb D call of TRBD1. Per the germline V gene, CDR1 is DFQATT and CDR2 is SNEGSKA (reference sequence). CDR3 length: 18 amino acids.

The V gene is TRBV7-9, the J gene TRBJ2-2; no DNA is available, so the TRBD1 call from TCRdb remains unchecked. The CDR3 is made up of 16 amino acids. Germline CDR1 and CDR2: SEHNR and FQNEAQ (reference sequence). The CDR3 loop is CASSLGPPGPTGELFF.

The rearrangement links TRBV9 to TRBJ2-7; the TCRdb D gene call, TRBD2, has no DNA to confirm it. Per the germline V gene, CDR1 is SGDLS and CDR2 is YYNGEE. CDR3 length: 14 residues. The CDR3 loop is CASSVGGRAPEQYF. Combining the CDR3 with reference TRBV9 and TRBJ2-7 gives the whole variable domain DSGVTQTPKHLITATGQRVTLRCSPRSGDLSVYWYQQSLDQGLQFLIQYYNGEERAKGNILERFSAQQFPDLHSELNLSSLELGDSALYFCASSVGGRAPEQYFGPGTRLTVT.

The CDR3 loop is CASSQAPGTRLEQFF. The chain recombines TRBV3-1 with TRBJ2-1; TCRdb outputs TRBD2, but without DNA this stays unchecked. There are 15 residues in the CDR3. CDR1 LGHDT and CDR2 YNNKEL come from the germline V gene (reference sequence).

V and J are TRBV2 and TRBJ2-1. The CDR3 sequence is 19 residues long. Germline values: CDR1 SNHLY, CDR2 FYNNEI. The CDR3 sequence is CASNPTGAQNPSSYNEQFF.

This chain joins TRBV18 and TRBJ2-1. The CDR3 spans 13 residues. The germline CDR1 and CDR2 sequences are KGHSH and LQKENI. CDR3 in amino acids: CASSPSTYNEQFF.

This chain links TRBV12-3 or TRBV12-4 with TRBJ2-2; absent DNA, TCRdb's TRBD1 call cannot be checked. The CDR3 contains 15 residues. CDR3: CASSPTGLLGGELFF.

The rearrangement joins TRBV10-3 to TRBJ1-2. The CDR3 spans 13 residues. Germline V gives CDR1 ENHRY, CDR2 SYGVKD. The CDR3 spells CAISGTWEVGYTF.

The V call is TRBV7-8, the J call TRBJ2-5. CDR3 length: 12 amino acids. Germline CDR1 is SGHVS and CDR2 is FQNEAQ. The CDR3 is CASSSMGETQYF.

This chain connects TRBV5-4 to TRBJ1-4. The CDR3 spans 14 residues. Germline CDR1 and CDR2: SGHNT and YYREEE (reference sequence). This CDR3 is CASSLQRNNEKLFF.

The chain combines TRBV25-1 with TRBJ2-2; TCRdb indicates TRBD1, and absent DNA this call remains unverified. The CDR3 extends over 17 amino acids. The germline CDR1 and CDR2 sequences are MGHDK and SYGVNS. The CDR3 sequence is CASSAIHGTANTGELFF.

The chain couples TRBV6-1 to TRBJ1-2. The germline V gene has CDR1 MNHNS and CDR2 SASEGT. The CDR3 sequence is 14 residues long. The CDR3 here is CASSEATRGHGYTF.

The J gene is TRBJ1-4, the V gene TRBV18. This CDR3 contains 12 residues. Germline V gives CDR1 KGHSH, CDR2 LQKENI. The CDR3: CASSTRSEKLFF.

V gene TRBV5-1 combines with J gene TRBJ1-5; TCRdb selects TRBD1, and the lack of DNA leaves this call unchecked. Germline assignment: CDR1 SGHRS and CDR2 YFSETQ. This CDR3 is built from 14 residues. CDR3 in amino acids: CASSFGGGDQPQHF. The variable domain in full, completed from reference TRBV5-1 and TRBJ1-5, reads KAGVTQTPRYLIKTRGQQVTLSCSPISGHRSVSWYQQTPGQGLQFLFEYFSETQRNKGNFPGRFSGRQFSNSRSEMNVSTLELGDSALYLCASSFGGGDQPQHFGDGTRLSIL.

The V and J genes are TRBV20-1 and TRBJ2-1; TCRdb's D call, TRBD1, is unchecked because there is no DNA. CDR1 and CDR2 from the germline V gene are DFQATT and SNEGSKA (reference sequence). The CDR3 consists of 15 residues. The CDR3 spells CSAPTGLSSYNEQFF.

J is TRBJ2-1 and V is TRBV7-9; TCRdb's D gene call, TRBD2, goes unchecked for lack of DNA. This CDR3 is 16 amino acids long. The germline CDR1 and CDR2 sequences are SEHNR and FQNEAQ (reference sequence). The chain's CDR3 is CASSKIAGVSYNEQFF.

The CDR3 loop reads CASSADRGHGNTIYF. The chain carries TRBV11-2 and TRBJ1-3; absent DNA, TCRdb's TRBD1 call cannot be checked. The CDR3 is 15 residues long. Per the germline V gene, CDR1 is SGHAT and CDR2 is FQNNGV. The full variable domain, rest sourced from reference TRBV11-2 and TRBJ1-3, is EAGVAQSPRYKIIEKRQSVAFWCNPISGHATLYWYQQILGQGPKLLIQFQNNGVVDDSQLPKDRFSAERLKGVDSTLKIQPAKLEDSAVYLCASSADRGHGNTIYFGEGSWLTVV.